The 25 T cell receptor beta chains in this list originate from one sample, sequenced in a study of shared clonotypes between healthy human individuals. Terminally differentiated effector memory CD45RA+ cells were excluded by CCR7 positive selection of CD45RO-negative cells. TCRdb's table, derived via immunoSEQ multiplex PCR, lists solely in-frame clones and lacks some. The sample contains about 680,000 clones, roughly 94% of which appear only once. The sequenced sample consisted of naive CD8+ T cells sorted from blood. These receptors all come from a man under 40 in good health.

The chain joins TRBV5-4 to TRBJ2-5; D possibly uses TRBD1 or TRBD2 (5 bases each). The CDR3 totals 14 residues. Looked up from germline, CDR1 is SGHNT and CDR2 is YYREEE (reference sequence). Trimming left V 3 bases short and J 0 bases short, with 9 bases between. This CDR3 reads CASSYRRYQETQYF. The CDR3 DNA is TGTGCCAGCAGCTACAGGAGGTACCAAGAGACCCAGTACTTC.

The chain has TRBV27 and TRBJ2-1; 8 positions agree with TRBD2. CDR3 length: 16 residues. J gave up 4 bases and V 5 bases, and 10 bases lay outside the gene matches. Germline V lookup: CDR1 MNHEY, CDR2 SMNVEV (reference sequence). The CDR3 here is CASSLSAGAGYNEQFF. The CDR3 coding sequence is TGTGCCAGCAGTCTCTCAGCGGGAGCGGGTTACAATGAGCAGTTCTTC.

V usage is TRBV5-1 and J usage is TRBJ2-1; 9 positions match TRBD1. Trimming removed 0 bases from V and 3 bases from J; junction bases left unmatched: 7. Germline CDR1 and CDR2: SGHRS and YFSETQ. This CDR3 comprises 17 residues. The DNA of the CDR3 is TGCGCCAGCAGCTTGGCCCACAGGGGGCTAGTCTACAATGAGCAGTTCTTC. Amino acid sequence: CASSLAHRGLVYNEQFF. The complete variable domain, with remaining parts taken from reference TRBV5-1 and TRBJ2-1, reads KAGVTQTPRYLIKTRGQQVTLSCSPISGHRSVSWYQQTPGQGLQFLFEYFSETQRNKGNFPGRFSGRQFSNSRSEMNVSTLELGDSALYLCASSLAHRGLVYNEQFFGPGTRLTVL.

The gene calls are TRBV13 and TRBJ1-1; TRBD1 matches 8 bases. V trimming: 0 bases; J trimming: 11 bases; junction bases outside the gene matches: 11. Germline CDR1 is PRHDT and CDR2 is FYEKMQ (reference sequence). This CDR3 has 15 amino acids. The CDR3 is CASSLGDSRGQMAFF. For the CDR3, the DNA is TGTGCCAGCAGCTTAGGGGACAGCAGGGGGCAGATGGCTTTCTTT.

This rearrangement joins TRBV5-5 to TRBJ1-2, with 7 nucleotides matching TRBD1. V trimming: 0 bases; J trimming: 8 bases; junction bases outside the gene matches: 4. Germline CDR1 reads SGHKS; CDR2 reads YYEKEE (reference sequence). The CDR3 runs 13 residues. CDR3 amino acids: CASSLDRGFGYTF. The CDR3 DNA sequence: TGTGCCAGCAGCTTGGACAGGGGATTCGGCTACACCTTC.

The V and J genes are TRBV5-5 and TRBJ2-7, with D perhaps matching TRBD1 or TRBD2 (6 bases each). Germline loops: CDR1 SGHKS, CDR2 YYEKEE (reference sequence). The CDR3 sequence is 16 residues long. Trimming took off 4 bases at V and 0 bases at J, with 17 bases between the two ends. This CDR3 is CASSPNRAGSSYEQYF. Written as DNA, the CDR3 is TGTGCCAGCAGCCCCAACAGGGCGGGAAGCTCCTACGAGCAGTACTTC.

Concerning this clone itself: The same CDR3 can be traced to other DNA sequences in this sample. This chain links TRBV27 with TRBJ2-1; tentatively, D is TRBD2 (5 bases). Germline V CDR1 and CDR2: MNHEY, SMNVEV (reference sequence). The CDR3 has 15 amino acids. V lost 5 bases and J lost 0, with 11 bases in between. The CDR3 DNA sequence: TGTGCCAGCAGTCCGAGCGGAAACTCCTACAATGAGCAGTTCTTC. It yields the protein CASSPSGNSYNEQFF.

The chain has TRBV7-6 and TRBJ1-4; TRBD1 matches 7 bases. V shed 5 bases, J shed 12 bases, and the junction held 3 bases outside the gene matches. Germline CDR1 and CDR2: SGHVS and FNYEAQ. There are 11 residues in the CDR3. CDR3 protein: CASSQGVELFF. The CDR3 DNA sequence: TGTGCCAGCAGCCAGGGGGTAGAACTGTTTTTT.

V and J are TRBV21-1 and TRBJ1-5. TRBV21-1 is classified as a pseudogene. This CDR3 has 14 amino acids. This chain's CDR3 is CASSTPQGGQPQHF. The CDR3 DNA sequence: TGTGCCAGCAGCACCCCCCAGGGAGGTCAGCCCCAGCATTTT.

J is TRBJ2-2 and V is TRBV9; perhaps TRBD2 as D (6 bases). Trimming pared 3 bases from V and 4 bases from J, leaving 13 bases between. The CDR3 is 15 residues long. Germline V lookup: CDR1 SGDLS, CDR2 YYNGEE. The CDR3 loop is CASSELGGITGELFF. The CDR3 DNA sequence: TGTGCCAGCAGCGAGTTAGGAGGGATCACCGGGGAGCTGTTTTTT.

The rearrangement links TRBV7-9 to TRBJ1-1; D call uncertain. Between the trimmed V and J ends, which lost 3 bases and 3 bases, there was a span of 11 bases. CDR3 length equals 14 residues. The V gene's germline CDR1 is SEHNR and CDR2 FQNEAQ (reference sequence). In nucleotides, the CDR3 is TGTGCCAGCAGCTTGCGCGTCGGGGACACTGAAGCTTTCTTT. Its protein product is CASSLRVGDTEAFF.

This sequence joins TRBV20-1 and TRBJ2-1; 7 nucleotides match TRBD1. The length of the CDR3 is 11 residues. Trimming removed 6 bases from V and 8 bases from J; junction bases left unmatched: 4. Germline V lookup: CDR1 DFQATT, CDR2 SNEGSKA (reference sequence). In DNA form, the CDR3 reads TGCAGTGCCCCACAGGGGTATGAGCAGTTCTTC. As protein: CSAPQGYEQFF.

V and J are TRBV13 and TRBJ1-4, with a possible D match to TRBD1 (5 bases). Trimming left V 5 bases short and J 4 bases short, with 8 bases between. CDR3 length: 13 amino acids. CDR1 is PRHDT, CDR2 FYEKMQ, per germline (reference sequence). In DNA, the CDR3 is TGTGCCAGCAGCCTCGGACATAATGAAAAACTGTTTTTT. This gives the protein CASSLGHNEKLFF.

The chain combines TRBV2 with TRBJ2-1; 11 positions match TRBD1. The CDR3 consists of 16 residues. Germline CDR1 reads SNHLY; CDR2 reads FYNNEI. V shed 3 bases and J 5 bases; nucleotides not matched to a gene: 6. The CDR3 spells CASSDTGTGGDNEQFF. In DNA form, the CDR3 reads TGTGCCAGCAGTGATACCGGGACAGGGGGGGACAATGAGCAGTTCTTC.

V and J are TRBV7-9 and TRBJ2-4; 9 bases are a match to TRBD1. The CDR3 runs to 14 residues. The trim removed 5 bases at V and 5 bases at J, leaving 4 bases unmatched. The germline V gene has CDR1 SEHNR and CDR2 FQNEAQ (reference sequence). CDR3 in amino acids: CASSEGQGQNIQYF. The DNA for the CDR3 is TGTGCCAGCAGCGAGGGACAGGGTCAAAACATTCAGTACTTC. Using reference TRBV7-9 and TRBJ2-4 for the parts outside the CDR3, the full variable domain is DTGVSQNPRHKITKRGQNVTFRCDPISEHNRLYWYRQTLGQGPEFLTYFQNEAQLEKSRLLSDRFSAERPKGSFSTLEIQRTEQGDSAMYLCASSEGQGQNIQYFGAGTRLSVL.

The rearrangement uses TRBV7-9 and TRBJ2-1; D may be TRBD2 (6 bases). From germline, CDR1 is SEHNR and CDR2 FQNEAQ (reference sequence). V was shortened by 2 bases and J by 5 bases, with 13 bases between the two germline ends. This CDR3 is 15 amino acids long. CDR3 nucleotide sequence: TGTGCCAGCAGCTTATCACGGAGGGCAGACAATGAGCAGTTCTTC. Its translation: CASSLSRRADNEQFF.

V is TRBV6-5 and J is TRBJ2-2; 10 nucleotides agree with TRBD2. Germline values: CDR1 MNHEY, CDR2 SVGAGI. The CDR3 has 16 amino acids. The V and J ends lost 3 bases and 1 base, in that order; junction bases with no gene match: 2. CDR3 coding DNA: TGTGCCAGCAGTTATTGGACTAGCGGGAACACCGGGGAGCTGTTTTTT. The encoded protein is CASSYWTSGNTGELFF.

The rearrangement uses TRBV5-5 and TRBJ2-5, with D tentatively TRBD1 (6 bases). Deletions cut 0 bases from V and 1 base from J, with 10 bases between. In germline, CDR1 is SGHKS, CDR2 YYEKEE (reference sequence). The CDR3 spans 15 residues. The CDR3 is CASSLAGEGQETQYF. The CDR3 region has the DNA TGTGCCAGCAGCTTGGCAGGGGAAGGCCAAGAGACCCAGTACTTC.

This clone appeared a single time. This rearrangement joins TRBV4-1 to TRBJ2-5; TRBD2 agrees at 11 bases. The CDR3 is made up of 15 amino acids. The V gene's germline CDR1 is MGHRA and CDR2 YSYEKL. V lost 3 bases to trimming and J lost 2 bases; unmatched junction nucleotides: 2. The CDR3 sequence: CASSQGTSGQETQYF. Written as DNA, the CDR3 is TGCGCCAGCAGCCAGGGGACTAGCGGTCAAGAGACCCAGTACTTC.

The genes are TRBV4-1 and TRBJ2-3; D uncertain. This CDR3 is 17 amino acids long. V was cut by 1 base and J by 0 bases, with 14 bases left in between. CDR1 MGHRA and CDR2 YSYEKL come from the germline V gene. CDR3 nucleotide sequence: TGCGCCAGCAGCCAAGTTTCGTCCCAGTCTAGCACAGATACGCAGTATTTT. As protein: CASSQVSSQSSTDTQYF.

The J gene is TRBJ1-5, the V gene TRBV6-5, with a possible D match to TRBD1 (5 bases). Looked up from germline, CDR1 is MNHEY and CDR2 is SVGAGI. The CDR3 extends over 15 amino acids. V was clipped by 6 bases and J by 0 bases, with 12 bases between them. CDR3 sequence: CASRPGQASNQPQHF. CDR3 in DNA: TGTGCCAGCAGGCCCGGACAAGCTAGCAATCAGCCCCAGCATTTT.

This clone is a singleton in its sample. The CDR3 is CASSSLQPVQETQYF. The CDR3 nucleotides read TGTGCCAGCAGTTCGCTACAGCCGGTCCAAGAGACCCAGTACTTC. This chain links TRBV27 with TRBJ2-5; the D is unclear. The germline V gene has CDR1 MNHEY and CDR2 SMNVEV (reference sequence). V was shortened by 4 bases and J by 1 base, with 13 bases between the two germline ends. There are 15 residues in the CDR3.

This rearrangement joins TRBV9 to TRBJ2-1; D unclear. The CDR3 runs 14 residues. Trimming took off 0 bases at V and 5 bases at J, with 9 bases between the two ends. From germline, CDR1 is SGDLS and CDR2 YYNGEE. CDR3 nucleotide sequence: TGTGCCAGCAGCGTAGGCCCCTCGAACAATGAGCAGTTCTTC. Translation gives CASSVGPSNNEQFF.

The V gene is TRBV19, the J gene TRBJ1-4; 7 nucleotides match TRBD1. Germline CDR1 reads LNHDA; CDR2 reads SQIVND (reference sequence). J gave up 7 bases and V 6 bases, and 11 bases lay outside the gene matches. The CDR3 is 15 amino acids. Written as DNA, the CDR3 is TGTGCCAGTAGCACATCACCAGGGGGTTTTGAAAAACTGTTTTTT. Amino acid sequence: CASSTSPGGFEKLFF.

In this sample, this clone turned up once. The rearrangement joins TRBV4-3 to TRBJ2-6, with 13 positions matching TRBD2. V shed 4 bases, J shed 3 bases, and the junction held 0 bases outside the gene matches. CDR3 length equals 16 residues. Germline values: CDR1 LGHNA, CDR2 YSLEER. CDR3 amino acids: CASSRTSGSGANVLTF. DNA for the CDR3: TGCGCCAGCAGCCGGACTAGCGGGAGTGGGGCCAACGTCCTGACTTTC.